This T cell receptor (beta chain) was sequenced in a study of tumor and adjacent non-tumor tissue in lung cancer. The overall study: Samples averaged approximately 4.2 million productive TCRbeta reads each. Regarding the study as a whole: In normal lung, the top 100 clones were significantly more dominant than in tumor. Tumor tissue had significantly higher TCR diversity than normal lung.

A modified ARM-PCR protocol with three rounds of nested PCR amplified TCRbeta. TCRdb fed the multiplex PCR reads into MiXCR, producing one record per CDR3 protein. The data contain some 80,000 distinct CDR3 sequences, more than 65% of them singletons. The template was RNA from unsorted bulk tissue. The normal lung tissue was taken more than 3 cm from the tumor edge. Chemotherapy-naive patients with new lung cancer underwent thoracic surgery in China, August–late 2014. As to this clonotype: Its antigen remains unknown. The germline gene is not matched at one end of the junction; a read error may be the cause.

The TCR sequence derives from a man in his sixties or seventies with non-small cell lung cancer. The sequencing input was distant non-tumor lung tissue.

CDR3 in amino acids: CTSSLAGGASEQFF. CDR3 bases: TGTACCAGCAGCTTAGCGGGGGGTGCCAGTGAGCAGTTCTTC. V usage is TRBV11-2 and J usage is TRBJ2-1; 10 bases are a match to TRBD2. This CDR3 is built from 14 residues. Germline V gives CDR1 SGHAT, CDR2 FQNNGV.